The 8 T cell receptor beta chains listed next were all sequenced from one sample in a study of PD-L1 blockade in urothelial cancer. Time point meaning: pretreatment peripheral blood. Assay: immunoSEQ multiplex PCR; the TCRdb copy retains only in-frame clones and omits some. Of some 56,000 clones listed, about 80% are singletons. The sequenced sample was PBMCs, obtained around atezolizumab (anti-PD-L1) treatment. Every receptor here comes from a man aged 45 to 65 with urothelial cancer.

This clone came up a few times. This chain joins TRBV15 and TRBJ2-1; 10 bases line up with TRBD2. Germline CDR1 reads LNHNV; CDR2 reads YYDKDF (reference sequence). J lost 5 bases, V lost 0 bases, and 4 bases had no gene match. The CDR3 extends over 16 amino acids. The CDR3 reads CATSRDFSGGNNEQFF. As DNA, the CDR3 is TGTGCCACCAGCAGAGATTTTAGCGGGGGGAACAATGAGCAGTTCTTC.

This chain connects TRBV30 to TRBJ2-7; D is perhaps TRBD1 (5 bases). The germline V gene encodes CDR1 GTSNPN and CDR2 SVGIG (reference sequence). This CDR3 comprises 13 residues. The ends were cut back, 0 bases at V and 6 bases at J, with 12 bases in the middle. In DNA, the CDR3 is TGTGCCTGGAGTGTTTCCCAGGGCGGCGAGCAGTACTTC. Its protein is CAWSVSQGGEQYF.

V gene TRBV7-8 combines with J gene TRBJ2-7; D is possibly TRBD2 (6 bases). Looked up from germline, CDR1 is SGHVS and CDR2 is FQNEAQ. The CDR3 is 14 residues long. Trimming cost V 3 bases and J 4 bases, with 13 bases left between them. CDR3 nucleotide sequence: TGTGCCAGCAGCTTTGATAGCGGAAGATACGAGCAGTACTTC. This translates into CASSFDSGRYEQYF. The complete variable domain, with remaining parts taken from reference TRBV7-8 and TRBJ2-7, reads GAGVSQSPRYKVAKRGQDVALRCDPISGHVSLFWYQQALGQGPEFLTYFQNEAQLDKSGLPSDRFFAERPEGSVSTLKIQRTQQEDSAVYLCASSFDSGRYEQYFGPGTRLTVT.

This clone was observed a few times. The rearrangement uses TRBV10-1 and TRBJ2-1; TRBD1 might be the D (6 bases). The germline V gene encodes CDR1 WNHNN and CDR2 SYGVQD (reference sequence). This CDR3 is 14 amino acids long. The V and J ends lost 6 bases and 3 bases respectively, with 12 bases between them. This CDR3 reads CASSRGEFYNEQFF. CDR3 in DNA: TGCGCCAGCAGCAGGGGAGAGTTCTACAATGAGCAGTTCTTC.

For the CDR3, the DNA is TGTGCCAGCAGCGAACGGACTAGCGGGAGTCTATATGCCGGGGAGCTGTTTTTT. Amino acids: CASSERTSGSLYAGELFF. The chain employs TRBV11-2 and TRBJ2-2; TRBD2 matches 13 bases. Losses at the gene ends were 5 bases for V and 6 bases for J; bases not matched to a gene: 12. Germline CDR1 SGHAT, CDR2 FQNNGV. The length of the CDR3 is 18 residues. Full variable domain (outside the CDR3, taken from reference TRBV11-2 and TRBJ2-2): EAGVAQSPRYKIIEKRQSVAFWCNPISGHATLYWYQQILGQGPKLLIQFQNNGVVDDSQLPKDRFSAERLKGVDSTLKIQPAKLEDSAVYLCASSERTSGSLYAGELFFGEGSRLTVL.

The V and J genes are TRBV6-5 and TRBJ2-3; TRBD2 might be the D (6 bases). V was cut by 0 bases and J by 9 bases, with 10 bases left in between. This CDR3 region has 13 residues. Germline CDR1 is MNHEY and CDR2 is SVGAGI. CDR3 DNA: TGTGCCAGCAGTTACTCTGGGACTGCCACGCAGTATTTT. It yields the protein CASSYSGTATQYF.

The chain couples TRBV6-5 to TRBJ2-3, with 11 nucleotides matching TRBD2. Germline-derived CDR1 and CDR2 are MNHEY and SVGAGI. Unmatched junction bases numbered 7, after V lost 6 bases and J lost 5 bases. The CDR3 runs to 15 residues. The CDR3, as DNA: TGTGCCAGCAGCCTAGCGGGGGGCTATTTAGATACGCAGTATTTT. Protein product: CASSLAGGYLDTQYF.

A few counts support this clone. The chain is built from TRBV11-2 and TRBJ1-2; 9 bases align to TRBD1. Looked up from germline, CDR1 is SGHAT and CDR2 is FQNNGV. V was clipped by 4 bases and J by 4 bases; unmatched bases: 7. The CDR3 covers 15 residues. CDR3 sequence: CASSSTGGFGYGYTF. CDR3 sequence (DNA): TGTGCCAGCAGCTCCACAGGGGGCTTCGGCTATGGCTACACCTTC.